This record concerns one T cell receptor beta chain sequence. Unmatched junction bases numbered 1, after V lost 4 bases and J lost 2 bases. The CDR3 is 13 residues long. The germline CDR1 and CDR2 sequences are MNHNS and SASEGT. The PCR made use of 60 Vbeta and 13 Jbeta primers. Using immunoSEQ multiplex PCR, the repertoire was profiled, and TCRdb retains in-frame clones only, with some absent. The profile covers around 90,000 clones, with 70% to 80% appearing a single time and under 4% taken by the ten largest. The entry originates in a study of cytomegalovirus exposure and HLA in healthy donors. The genes are TRBV6-1 and TRBJ1-1; 7 bases map to TRBD1. Sequencing was carried out using PBMCs. The receptor was isolated from a male donor in good health and CMV-seropositive. DNA for the CDR3: TGTGCCAGCAGTGGACAGGGTAACACTGAAGCTTTCTTT. Translation: CASSGQGNTEAFF.